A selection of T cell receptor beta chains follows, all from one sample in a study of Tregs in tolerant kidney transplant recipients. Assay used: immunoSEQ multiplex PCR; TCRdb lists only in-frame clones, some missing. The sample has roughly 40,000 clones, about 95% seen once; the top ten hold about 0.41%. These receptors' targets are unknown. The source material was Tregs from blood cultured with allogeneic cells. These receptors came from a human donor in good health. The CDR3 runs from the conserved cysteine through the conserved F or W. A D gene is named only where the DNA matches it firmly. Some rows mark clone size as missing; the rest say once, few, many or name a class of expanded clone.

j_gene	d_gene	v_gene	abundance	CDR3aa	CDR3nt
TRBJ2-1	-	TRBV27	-	CASVGRRDTNSYNEQFF	TGTGCCAGCGTAGGCCGGCGGGACACGAACTCCTACAATGAGCAGTTCTTC
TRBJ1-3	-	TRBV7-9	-	CASSTGDTIYF	TGTGCCAGCAGCACGGGGGACACCATATATTTT
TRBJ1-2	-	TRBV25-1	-	CASSEYHRAGYTF	TGTGCCAGCAGTGAATACCACAGGGCTGGCTACACCTTC
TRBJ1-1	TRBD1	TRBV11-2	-	CASSWTGFGAFF	TGTGCCAGCAGCTGGACAGGGTTCGGAGCTTTCTTT
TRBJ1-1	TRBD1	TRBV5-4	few	CASSWDRVAPEAFF	TGTGCCAGCAGCTGGGACAGGGTCGCCCCTGAAGCTTTCTTT
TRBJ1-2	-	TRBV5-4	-	CASSPAVSSSGNYGYTF	TGTGCCAGCAGCCCCGCTGTCTCCTCTAGTGGGAACTATGGCTACACCTTC
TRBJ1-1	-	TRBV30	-	CAWDRGLNTEAFF	TGTGCCTGGGACAGAGGGCTGAACACTGAAGCTTTCTTT
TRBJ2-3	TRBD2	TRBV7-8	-	CASSLALAGGTDTQYF	TGTGCCAGCAGCTTAGCACTAGCGGGGGGGACAGATACGCAGTATTTT
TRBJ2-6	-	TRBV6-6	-	CASSYGGAGANVLTF	TGTGCCAGCAGTTACGGGGGAGCTGGGGCCAACGTCCTGACTTTC
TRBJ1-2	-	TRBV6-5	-	CASSPTNYGYTF	TGTGCCAGCAGCCCCACAAACTATGGCTACACCTTC
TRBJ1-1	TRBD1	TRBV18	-	CASSPQGAENTEAFF	TGTGCCAGCTCACCACAGGGGGCGGAGAACACTGAAGCTTTCTTT
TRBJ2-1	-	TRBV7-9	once	CASSPAPSSAEQFF	TGTGCCAGCAGCCCCGCCCCATCTAGCGCTGAGCAGTTCTTC
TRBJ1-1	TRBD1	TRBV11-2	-	CASSLAGQGRVERAFF	TGTGCCAGCAGCTTAGCTGGACAGGGTCGGGTAGAACGAGCTTTCTTT
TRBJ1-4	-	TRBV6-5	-	CASSYSLEKLFF	TGTGCCAGCAGTTACTCACTTGAAAAACTGTTTTTT
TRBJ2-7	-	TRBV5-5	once	CASSLDVNEQYF	TGTGCCAGCAGCTTGGACGTTAACGAGCAGTACTTC
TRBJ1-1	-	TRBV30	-	CAWIRGTNTEAFF	TGTGCCTGGATTAGGGGGACTAACACTGAAGCTTTCTTT
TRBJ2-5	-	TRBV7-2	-	CASSSQETQYF	TGTGCCAGCAGCTCACAAGAGACCCAGTACTTC
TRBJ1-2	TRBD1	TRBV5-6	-	CASSWDRANYGYTF	TGTGCCAGCAGCTGGGACAGAGCGAACTATGGCTACACCTTC
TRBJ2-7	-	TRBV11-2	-	CASSPSGGTYEQYF	TGTGCCAGCAGTCCATCCGGGGGTACCTACGAGCAGTACTTC
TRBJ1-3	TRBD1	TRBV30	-	CAWSRDRVPGNTIYF	TGTGCCTGGAGTCGGGACAGAGTCCCTGGAAACACCATATATTTT